Below, 5 T cell receptor beta chains from the same sample are listed, as sequenced in a study of OX40 agonist ivuxolimab in advanced cancers. Clones were read by immunoSEQ multiplex PCR, and TCRdb kept only the in-frame ones, dropping some. The table lists tens of thousands of clones, approximately 81% of them singletons. Sample: CD4+ or CD8+ T cells sorted from blood, taken in a trial of the OX40 agonist ivuxolimab. The receptors derive from an adult with an advanced solid tumor such as melanoma, head and neck, liver or kidney cancer.

This clone appeared a few times. The chain employs TRBV27 and TRBJ2-7, with D unresolved. The germline CDR1 and CDR2 sequences are MNHEY and SMNVEV (reference sequence). The CDR3 consists of 13 residues. Trimming pared 2 bases from V and 1 base from J, leaving 6 bases between. The CDR3 DNA reads TGTGCCAGCAGTTTACGCAGGTCCTACGAGCAGTACTTC. This sequence encodes CASSLRRSYEQYF.

The chain employs TRBV19 and TRBJ2-1, with unresolved D. V shed 2 bases and J shed 0 bases, with 8 bases lying between them. The CDR3 spans 15 residues. CDR1 LNHDA and CDR2 SQIVND come from the germline V gene (reference sequence). Written as DNA, the CDR3 is TGTGCCAGTAGTATATCCCAGAACTCCTACAATGAGCAGTTCTTC. Its translation: CASSISQNSYNEQFF.

The rearrangement uses TRBV28 and TRBJ2-2; TRBD1 matches 7 bases. The CDR3 runs to 19 residues. Germline CDR1 MDHEN, CDR2 SYDVKM. Trimming at V came to 3 bases and at J to 6 bases, leaving 19 bases not matched to a gene. CDR3 loop: CASSFGQEKPPGDAGELFF. In nucleotides, the CDR3 is TGTGCCAGCAGTTTCGGACAGGAGAAGCCCCCAGGGGATGCCGGGGAGCTGTTTTTT.

This CDR3 is CASSQDRTGYEQYF. For the CDR3, the DNA is TGCGCCAGCAGCCAAGATCGCACAGGCTACGAGCAGTACTTC. This chain connects TRBV4-3 to TRBJ2-7, with a tentative D call TRBD1 (5 bases). Germline lookup yields CDR1 LGHNA and CDR2 YSLEER. Deletions cut 0 bases from V and 3 bases from J, with 9 bases between. The CDR3 spans 14 residues.

The V gene is TRBV6-5, the J gene TRBJ1-6; D might be TRBD1 (6 bases). This CDR3 contains 15 residues. Germline-derived CDR1 and CDR2 are MNHEY and SVGAGI. The V gene lost 2 bases and the J gene lost 5 bases, with 10 bases spanning the gap. The CDR3 protein is CASSYHRANNSPLHF. DNA of the CDR3: TGTGCCAGCAGTTACCACAGGGCTAATAATTCACCCCTCCACTTT.